This T cell receptor beta chain was sequenced in a study of OX40 agonist ivuxolimab in advanced cancers. Study-level background: The study gave patients intravenous ivuxolimab at 0.01 to 10 mg/kg every 2 weeks. Of the patients, three showed partial responses, one with hepatocellular carcinoma and two with cutaneous melanoma. The study, taken as a whole, reports: Clonal expansion in partial responders at 0.1-3.0 mg/kg ranked among the lowest.

Patients were excluded for autoimmune disease history or systemic immunosuppression. Method: immunoSEQ multiplex PCR; TCRdb's copy keeps in-frame clones and lacks some. The sample carries 25,000 to 35,000 clones, 84% recorded once. As to this clone: Its antigen is currently unknown.

Germline CDR1 and CDR2: SGHKS and YYEKEE (reference sequence). V lost 1 base and J lost 0; bases outside the gene matches: 5. CDR3 length equals 17 residues. The J gene is TRBJ2-1, the V gene TRBV5-5; 9 nucleotides agree with TRBD2. The receptor was isolated from an adult with an advanced solid tumor such as melanoma, head and neck, liver or kidney cancer. The sequencing here drew on CD4+ or CD8+ T cells sorted from blood, taken in a trial of the OX40 agonist ivuxolimab. CDR3 coding DNA: TGTGCCAGCAGCTTGAGGAATAGCGGGAGCTCCTACAATGAGCAGTTCTTC. Encoded protein: CASSLRNSGSSYNEQFF.